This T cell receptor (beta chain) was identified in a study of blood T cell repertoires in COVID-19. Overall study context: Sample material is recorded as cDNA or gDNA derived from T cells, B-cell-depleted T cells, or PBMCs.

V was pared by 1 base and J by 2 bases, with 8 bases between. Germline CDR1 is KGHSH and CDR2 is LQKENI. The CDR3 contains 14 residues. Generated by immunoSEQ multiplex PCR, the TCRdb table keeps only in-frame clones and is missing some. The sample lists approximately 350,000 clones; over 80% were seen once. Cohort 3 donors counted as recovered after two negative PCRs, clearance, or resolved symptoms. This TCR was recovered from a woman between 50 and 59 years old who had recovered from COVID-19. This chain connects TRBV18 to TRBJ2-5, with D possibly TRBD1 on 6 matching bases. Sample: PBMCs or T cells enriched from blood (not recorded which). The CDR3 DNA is TGTGCCAGCTCACCACGGGGACATCAAGAGACCCAGTACTTC. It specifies CASSPRGHQETQYF.